This T cell receptor beta chain came from a study of vaccination effects on CD4 cells after COVID-19. Study-wide results and limits: In healthy vaccinees, only 1 of 255 vaccine-induced clones cross-reacted with common cold coronaviruses. After vaccination, at late timepoints, clones induced by infection and by vaccine contracted markedly.

Trimming took 5 bases from V and 7 from J, leaving 12 bases between them. There are 12 residues in the CDR3. Germline CDR1 is SNHLY and CDR2 is FYNNEI. Worth noting for this clone: Its antigen is unidentified.

Expansion of antigen-specific CD4+ T cells with viral peptide pools was carried out by the ViraFEST assay before sequencing. Upon completion of around eleven days in culture, CD4+ T cells were isolated. As their vaccination, participants received two doses of either BNT162b2 or mRNA-1273. Prior SARS-CoV-2 infection was absent in the vaccine recipients, as shown by negative nucleocapsid antibodies. Libraries were prepared by immunoSEQ multiplex PCR; TCRdb keeps only in-frame clonotypes and omits some of them. The sample gives roughly 71,000 clones, under 85% of which show up once; more than 0.85% is in the top ten.

The sample here was CD4+ T cells from PBMCs cultured with HCoV-OC43 spike peptides, taken after COVID-19 vaccination. The subset: HCoV-OC43 spike overlapping peptide pool stimulation. The rearrangement uses TRBV2 and TRBJ2-7, with D tentatively TRBD1 (7 bases). This receptor was obtained from a human donor who received a COVID-19 vaccine. The CDR3 reads CASSKGAGEQYV. The CDR3 DNA sequence: TGTGCCAGCAGTAAGGGGGCGGGAGAGCAGTACGTC.